This T cell receptor beta chain was profiled in a study of blood T cell repertoires in COVID-19. Germline CDR1 reads SGHAT; CDR2 reads FQDESV (reference sequence). Deletions cut 3 bases from V and 4 bases from J, with 10 bases between. The CDR3 runs to 14 residues. Generated by immunoSEQ multiplex PCR, the TCRdb table keeps only in-frame clones and is missing some. The sample has about 200,000 clones; around nine tenths are singletons. The sequenced material came from peripheral blood. This TCR was recovered from a man in his fifties or sixties with acute or convalescent COVID-19. This rearrangement joins TRBV11-1 to TRBJ2-1, with D maybe TRBD1 (5 bases). CDR3 residues: CASSFGRGYNEQFF. The CDR3 DNA reads TGTGCCAGCAGCTTTGGTAGGGGATACAATGAGCAGTTCTTC. The whole variable domain, filled in from reference TRBV11-1 and TRBJ2-1, reads EAEVAQSPRYKITEKSQAVAFWCDPISGHATLYWYRQILGQGPELLVQFQDESVVDDSQLPKDRFSAERLKGVDSTLKIQPAELGDSAMYLCASSFGRGYNEQFFGPGTRLTVL.